This TCR beta chain came from a study of OX40 agonist ivuxolimab in advanced cancers. The study, taken as a whole, reports: Compared with CD4+, CD8+ T cells on average had more expanded clones.

The CDR3 has 12 amino acids. Germline CDR1 and CDR2: GTSNPN and SVGIG (reference sequence). V shed 2 bases and J shed 7 bases, with 8 bases lying between them. Libraries were prepared by immunoSEQ multiplex PCR; TCRdb keeps only in-frame clonotypes and omits some of them. The sample holds about 75,000 clones; approximately 86% are singletons and the top ten take roughly 7.3%. On this clone: The antigen is not known.

The chain has TRBV30 and TRBJ2-2; D gene unclear. This receptor was obtained from an adult with an advanced solid tumor such as melanoma, head and neck, liver or kidney cancer. Sequencing used CD4+ or CD8+ T cells sorted from blood, obtained in a trial of the OX40 agonist ivuxolimab. CDR3 sequence (DNA): TGTGCCTGGAGTACGAGCATCGGGGAGCTGTTTTTT. Amino acids: CAWSTSIGELFF.